The 17 T cell receptor beta chains below come from one sample, sequenced in a study of post-analysis software for immune sequencing data. The study's findings and limits: Included in a set of roughly five TRBV segments more frequent in patients than controls were TRBV5-6, TRBV5-1 and TRBV20-1.

These TCRs' antigens remain unknown. Incorporated into the TCR beta cDNA libraries were unique molecular identifiers, which served to reduce PCR and sequencing biases. MiXCR, applied by TCRdb to the PCR reads, yields one record per CDR3 protein. Among about 500,000 distinct CDR3 sequences listed, roughly 45% were seen once. The specimen sequenced was blood. Every receptor here comes from a girl aged 5-17 years with multiple sclerosis.

V gene TRBV7-2 combines with J gene TRBJ2-5; D not resolved. Germline CDR1 is SGHTA and CDR2 is FQGNSA. V lost 5 bases to trimming and J lost 5 bases, with 12 bases between them. The CDR3 runs 13 residues. CDR3 in amino acids: CASSLFTKETQYF. For the CDR3, the DNA is TGTGCCAGCAGCCTATTTACGAAGGAGACCCAGTACTTC.

This clonotype came up a few times. The V call is TRBV7-6, the J call TRBJ1-1; D ambiguous. Trimming removed 6 bases at V and 0 bases at J, with 11 bases between. The CDR3 sequence is 14 residues long. Germline CDR1 SGHVS, CDR2 FNYEAQ. In nucleotides, the CDR3 is TGTGCCAGCAGTCGGGGAAGGTTGAACACTGAAGCTTTCTTT. It yields the protein CASSRGRLNTEAFF. The whole variable domain, filled in from reference TRBV7-6 and TRBJ1-1, reads GAGVSQSPRYKVTKRGQDVALRCDPISGHVSLYWYRQALGQGPEFLTYFNYEAQQDKSGLPNDRFSAERPEGSISTLTIQRTEQRDSAMYRCASSRGRLNTEAFFGQGTRLTVV.

The V and J genes are TRBV6-2 or TRBV6-3 and TRBJ2-1, with 7 bases matching TRBD1. Per the germline V gene, CDR1 is MNHEY and CDR2 is SVGEGT. V lost 2 bases to trimming and J lost 0 bases; unmatched junction nucleotides: 1. This CDR3 has 15 residues. DNA of the CDR3: TGTGCCAGCAGTTACGGGGACAGCTCCTACAATGAGCAGTTCTTC. Its translation is CASSYGDSSYNEQFF.

CDR3 in amino acids: CASSFGTGTTDTQYF. In nucleotides, the CDR3 is TGTGCCAGCAGTTTCGGGACAGGGACGACAGATACGCAGTATTTT. The chain joins TRBV27 to TRBJ2-3; 9 positions match TRBD1. The CDR3 is 15 amino acids. J was trimmed by 3 bases and V by 3 bases; bases with no gene match: 4. Looked up from germline, CDR1 is MNHEY and CDR2 is SMNVEV (reference sequence).

The J gene is TRBJ2-3, the V gene TRBV7-3; no clear D gene. CDR1 and CDR2 (germline): SGHTA, FQGTGA. Deletions cut 3 bases from V and 4 bases from J, with 8 bases between. The CDR3 has 13 residues. The CDR3 coding sequence is TGTGCCAGCAGCTTTTACGGCTCAGATACGCAGTATTTT. Protein sequence: CASSFYGSDTQYF.

With respect to this clonotype: Sequence at one end of the junction differs from germline and may be a read error. The V gene is TRBV5-1, the J gene TRBJ2-5; 7 nucleotides align to TRBD1. CDR1 is SGHRS, CDR2 YFSETQ, per germline. The CDR3 totals 13 residues. The CDR3 region is CASRGTAQETQYF. The CDR3 region has the DNA TGTGCCAGCAGAGGGACAGCCCAAGAGACCCAGTACTTC.

The chain links TRBV5-1 to TRBJ1-2; D gene unclear. The V gene's germline CDR1 is SGHRS and CDR2 YFSETQ. Deletions cut 1 base from V and 2 bases from J, with 6 bases between. CDR3 length: 13 amino acids. This CDR3 reads CASSLRRNYGYTF. CDR3 bases: TGCGCCAGCAGCTTGAGGCGGAACTATGGCTACACCTTC.

The gene calls are TRBV5-1 and TRBJ2-7; perhaps TRBD1 as D (5 bases). The CDR3 is 15 residues long. V shed 0 bases and J shed 5 bases, with 15 bases lying between them. The germline gives CDR1 SGHRS, CDR2 YFSETQ. The CDR3 region is CASSLEPVLGHEQYF. The CDR3 bases are TGCGCCAGCAGCTTGGAACCGGTTCTGGGGCACGAGCAGTACTTC.

This clonotype came up a few times. The chain carries TRBV10-3 and TRBJ2-3; no reliable D call. V lost 3 bases and J 3 bases, leaving 4 bases between the germline ends. The V gene's germline CDR1 is ENHRY and CDR2 SYGVKD. The CDR3 loop spans 12 amino acids. In nucleotides, the CDR3 is TGTGCCATCAGTGACGGGACAGATACGCAGTATTTT. Its translation is CAISDGTDTQYF.

The chain has TRBV29-1 and TRBJ1-1; no clear D. V was clipped by 6 bases and J by 0 bases, with 14 bases between them. The CDR3 has 14 amino acids. Looked up from germline, CDR1 is SQVTM and CDR2 is ANQGSEA. As DNA, the CDR3 is TGCAGCGTATCCCTGGTACCCATGAACACTGAAGCTTTCTTT. The encoded protein is CSVSLVPMNTEAFF.

In this sample, this clonotype turned up many times. V is TRBV24-1 and J is TRBJ2-1; TRBD1 matches 8 bases. The CDR3 spans 11 residues. Germline V gene sequence: CDR1 KGHDR, CDR2 SFDVKD. Losses at the gene ends were 9 bases for V and 7 bases for J; bases not matched to a gene: 1. CDR3 DNA sequence: TGTGCCACCGGACAGGGTAATGAGCAGTTCTTC. It encodes CATGQGNEQFF.

The CDR3 bases are TGCGCCAGCAGCTTGTCGGGACAGGGAGGCGAGCAGTACTTC. Translating gives CASSLSGQGGEQYF. The chain joins TRBV5-1 to TRBJ2-5; TRBD1 matches 9 bases. The J call may be faulty, since TRBJ2-7 better matches the DNA end. Germline V gene lookup returns CDR1 SGHRS and CDR2 YFSETQ. This CDR3 comprises 14 residues.

This sequence joins TRBV20-1 and TRBJ1-5; D may be TRBD1 (6 bases). The CDR3 extends over 13 amino acids. V lost 4 bases and J lost 6, with 13 bases in between. From germline, CDR1 is DFQATT and CDR2 SNEGSKA (reference sequence). The CDR3 reads CSATYRAGQPQHF. The DNA for the CDR3 is TGCAGTGCTACATACAGGGCGGGTCAGCCCCAGCATTTT.

The chain employs TRBV10-3 and TRBJ2-5; 10 nucleotides agree with TRBD2. CDR3 length: 16 residues. Germline values: CDR1 ENHRY, CDR2 SYGVKD. V lost 6 bases, J lost 3 bases, and 10 bases stayed unmatched. The CDR3 DNA reads TGTGCCATCAGCGCCAGGGAGCGGGAGGGGAAAGAGACCCAGTACTTC. It is translated as CAISAREREGKETQYF.

The CDR3 loop reads CASSLTRGGGYTF. CDR3 coding DNA: TGTGCCAGCAGTTTAACCAGGGGTGGTGGCTACACCTTC. This rearrangement joins TRBV28 to TRBJ1-2, with D possibly being TRBD1 (6 bases). Trimming took off 2 bases at V and 7 bases at J, with 11 bases between the two ends. Germline CDR1 and CDR2: MDHEN and SYDVKM. This CDR3 comprises 13 residues.

This clonotype was observed a few times. The V gene is TRBV7-9, the J gene TRBJ1-2; D ambiguous. Germline assignment: CDR1 SEHNR and CDR2 FQNEAQ (reference sequence). V was pared by 5 bases and J by 3 bases, with 16 bases between. The CDR3 is 15 residues long. The CDR3 region has the DNA TGTGCCAGCAGCCCAAAAGCGCAGCTTTACTATGGCTACACCTTC. It codes for CASSPKAQLYYGYTF.

This clonotype was detected many times. One end of the junction varies from germline; a read error may be responsible. This rearrangement joins TRBV12-3 or TRBV12-4 to TRBJ2-1, with 10 bases lining up with TRBD2. The CDR3 contains 14 residues. CDR3 sequence: CASSLAGGTNEQFF. As DNA, the CDR3 is TGTGCCAGCAGCTTAGCGGGAGGCACCAATGAGCAGTTCTTC.